The next 9 T cell receptor beta chains were all read from a single sample in a study of blood T cell repertoires in COVID-19. Clones were read by immunoSEQ multiplex PCR, and TCRdb kept only the in-frame ones, dropping some. The table includes 150,000 or so clones, more than 75% detected once. The sample taken for sequencing was peripheral blood. The origin of the receptors is a woman between 65 and 79 years old with COVID-19, enrolled during active disease.

This chain connects TRBV5-5 to TRBJ1-2; unclear D gene. CDR1 is SGHKS and CDR2 is YYEKEE in the germline V gene (reference sequence). This CDR3 contains 15 residues. Trimming cost V 0 bases and J 2 bases, with 11 bases left between them. The CDR3 sequence is CASSLAGSPNYGYTF. CDR3 in DNA: TGTGCCAGCAGCTTGGCGGGGTCCCCGAACTATGGCTACACCTTC.

This clone has only one observation. This chain joins TRBV19 and TRBJ2-7; the match to TRBD1 covers 9 bases. The J segment lost 5 bases and the V segment lost 6 bases, leaving 2 bases of the junction unmatched. Germline lookup yields CDR1 LNHDA and CDR2 SQIVND (reference sequence). This CDR3 contains 12 residues. For the CDR3, the DNA is TGTGCCAGTAGATGGACAGGGGACGAGCAGTACTTC. It yields the protein CASRWTGDEQYF. Full variable domain (outside the CDR3, taken from reference TRBV19 and TRBJ2-7): DGGITQSPKYLFRKEGQNVTLSCEQNLNHDAMYWYRQDPGQGLRLIYYSQIVNDFQKGDIAEGYSVSREKKESFPLTVTSAQKNPTAFYLCASRWTGDEQYFGPGTRLTVT.

The V and J genes are TRBV18 and TRBJ1-5; 8 bases fit TRBD1. This CDR3 contains 15 residues. Germline V gene sequence: CDR1 KGHSH, CDR2 LQKENI. V dropped 2 bases and J dropped 5; count of bases not matched to a gene: 5. As DNA, the CDR3 is TGTGCCAGCTCACCAAAAACAGGGGGAGATCAGCCCCAGCATTTT. It is translated as CASSPKTGGDQPQHF.

The chain employs TRBV2 and TRBJ1-6, with TRBD1 matching over 7 bases. The CDR3 loop spans 15 amino acids. Germline loops: CDR1 SNHLY, CDR2 FYNNEI. With V trimmed by 3 bases and J by 7 bases, 6 bases remained unmatched. The CDR3 DNA reads as TGTGCCAGCAGTGAGCCCTGGACAGGCAATTCACCCCTCCACTTT. Its translation: CASSEPWTGNSPLHF.

This clone was counted between two and nine times. The chain is built from TRBV3-1 (or the pseudogene TRBV3-2) and TRBJ1-6; possible D gene TRBD1, 5 bases. The CDR3 covers 13 residues. CDR1 and CDR2 from the germline V gene are LGHDT and YNNKEL (reference sequence). Trimming removed 6 bases at V and 6 bases at J, with 9 bases between. CDR3 coding DNA: TGTGCCAGCAGGTCAAGGGGTAATTCACCCCTCCACTTT. Translated, it gives CASRSRGNSPLHF.

The rearrangement uses TRBV11-3 and TRBJ2-5; D remains ambiguous. V shed 1 base and J shed 4 bases, with 13 bases lying between them. In germline, CDR1 is SGHNT, CDR2 YENEEA. This CDR3 has 15 residues. The CDR3 DNA reads as TGTGCCAGCAGCTTAGGGTCGGCGGCCCGAGAGACCCAGTACTTC. Its protein product is CASSLGSAARETQYF. Complete variable domain (other parts from reference TRBV11-3 and TRBJ2-5): EAGVVQSPRYKIIEKKQPVAFWCNPISGHNTLYWYLQNLGQGPELLIRYENEEAVDDSQLPKDRFSAERLKGVDSTLKIQPAELGDSAVYLCASSLGSAARETQYFGPGTRLLVL.

The V and J genes are TRBV18 and TRBJ1-3; 8 bases fit TRBD1. The CDR3 is 15 amino acids. V lost 5 bases to trimming and J lost 0 bases; unmatched junction nucleotides: 3. Germline V lookup: CDR1 KGHSH, CDR2 LQKENI. The CDR3, as DNA: TGTGCCAGCTCAGCTACAGGGGGCTCTGGAAACACCATATATTTT. Protein: CASSATGGSGNTIYF.

The chain joins TRBV5-1 to TRBJ1-5; the D gene is possibly TRBD1 (6 bases). V was clipped by 1 base and J by 6 bases, with 14 bases between them. In germline, CDR1 is SGHRS, CDR2 YFSETQ. The CDR3 consists of 15 residues. The CDR3 sequence: CASSLMGEGGQPQHF. CDR3 bases: TGCGCCAGCAGCTTGATGGGCGAAGGGGGTCAGCCCCAGCATTTT.

The chain couples TRBV6-5 to TRBJ1-1, with TRBD1 matching over 8 bases. V was pared by 10 bases and J by 1 base, with 11 bases of the junction left unmatched. The CDR3 has 15 amino acids. Germline CDR1 MNHEY, CDR2 SVGAGI. CDR3 bases: TGTGCCATTCAGGGGGCTATAGACAGGAACACTGAAGCTTTCTTT. Its protein product is CAIQGAIDRNTEAFF.